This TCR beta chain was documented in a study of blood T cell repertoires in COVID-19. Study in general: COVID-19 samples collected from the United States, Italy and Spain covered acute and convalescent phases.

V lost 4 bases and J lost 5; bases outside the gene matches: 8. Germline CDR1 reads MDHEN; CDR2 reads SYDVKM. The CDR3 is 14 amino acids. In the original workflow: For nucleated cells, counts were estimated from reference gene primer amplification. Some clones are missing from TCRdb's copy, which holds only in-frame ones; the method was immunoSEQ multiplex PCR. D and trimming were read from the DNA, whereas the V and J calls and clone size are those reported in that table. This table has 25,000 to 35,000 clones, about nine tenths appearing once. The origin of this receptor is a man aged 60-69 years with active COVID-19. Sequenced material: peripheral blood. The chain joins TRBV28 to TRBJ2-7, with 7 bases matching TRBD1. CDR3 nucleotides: TGTGCCAGCAGTTCCCAGACAGGGAGACACGAGCAGTACTTC. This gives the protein CASSSQTGRHEQYF. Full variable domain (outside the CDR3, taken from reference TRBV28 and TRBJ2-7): DVKVTQSSRYLVKRTGEKVFLECVQDMDHENMFWYRQDPGLGLRLIYFSYDVKMKEKGDIPEGYSVSREKKERFSLILESASTNQTSMYLCASSSQTGRHEQYFGPGTRLTVT.